This T cell receptor beta chain was captured by sequencing in a study of chemoradiotherapy in HPV16-positive cancers. Overall study findings and caveats: Better recurrence-free survival went with HPV-responsive T-cell expansion in HPV16-positive patients. The functional HPV-specific definition rests on just a couple of HPV16-positive patients. During treatment, candidate HPV-specific clones and E7-related motifs expanded in tumor.

As for this clone: The target antigen is unknown.

TCRdb's table, derived via immunoSEQ multiplex PCR, lists solely in-frame clones and lacks some. The table shows 25,000 to 35,000 clones, with around 83% occurring only once. This clonotype originated in a human donor with HPV-associated anogenital cancer. Source: blood, taken from a patient who underwent chemoradiotherapy.

The CDR3 DNA is TGCGCCAGCAGCTTGGCCGAAAGCGGGGGGCCTCCAACCACTTACGAGCAGTACTTC. Protein sequence: CASSLAESGGPPTTYEQYF. This chain uses TRBV5-1 with TRBJ2-7; 9 bases fit TRBD2. The V gene end was trimmed by 0 bases and the J gene end by 4 bases; junction bases not matched to a gene: 17. The CDR3 contains 19 residues. Germline loops: CDR1 SGHRS, CDR2 YFSETQ.